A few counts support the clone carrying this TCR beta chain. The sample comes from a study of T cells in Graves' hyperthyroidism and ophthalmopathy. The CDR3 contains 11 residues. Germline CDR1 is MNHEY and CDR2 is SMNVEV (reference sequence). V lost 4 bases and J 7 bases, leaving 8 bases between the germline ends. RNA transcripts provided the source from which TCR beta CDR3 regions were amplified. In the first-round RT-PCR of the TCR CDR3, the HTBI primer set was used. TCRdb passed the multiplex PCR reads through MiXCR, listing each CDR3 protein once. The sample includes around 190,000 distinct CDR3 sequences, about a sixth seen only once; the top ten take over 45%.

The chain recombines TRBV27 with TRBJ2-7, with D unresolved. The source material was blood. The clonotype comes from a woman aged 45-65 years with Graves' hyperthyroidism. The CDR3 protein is CASSSRAEQYF. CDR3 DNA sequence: TGTGCCAGCAGTTCTAGGGCAGAGCAGTACTTC.